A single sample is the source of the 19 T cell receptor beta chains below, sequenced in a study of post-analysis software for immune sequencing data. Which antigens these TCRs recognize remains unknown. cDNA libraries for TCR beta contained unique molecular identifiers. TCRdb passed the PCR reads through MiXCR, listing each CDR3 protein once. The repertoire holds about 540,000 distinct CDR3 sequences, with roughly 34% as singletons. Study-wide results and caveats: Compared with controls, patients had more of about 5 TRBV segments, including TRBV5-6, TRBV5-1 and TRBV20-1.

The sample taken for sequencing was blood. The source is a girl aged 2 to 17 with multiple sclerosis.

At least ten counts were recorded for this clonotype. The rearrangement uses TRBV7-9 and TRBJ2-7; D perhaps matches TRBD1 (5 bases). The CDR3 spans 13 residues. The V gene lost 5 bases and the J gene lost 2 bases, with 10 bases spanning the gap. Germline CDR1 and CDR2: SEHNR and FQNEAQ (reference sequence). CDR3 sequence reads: CASSRTGTYEQYF. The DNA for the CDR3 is TGTGCCAGCAGCCGTACAGGAACCTACGAGCAGTACTTC.

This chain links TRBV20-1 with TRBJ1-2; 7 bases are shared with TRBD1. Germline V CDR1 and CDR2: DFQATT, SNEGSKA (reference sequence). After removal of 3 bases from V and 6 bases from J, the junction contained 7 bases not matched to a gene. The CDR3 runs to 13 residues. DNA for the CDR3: TGCAGTGCTAGCCTGACAGGGCAGAATGGCTACACCTTC. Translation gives CSASLTGQNGYTF.

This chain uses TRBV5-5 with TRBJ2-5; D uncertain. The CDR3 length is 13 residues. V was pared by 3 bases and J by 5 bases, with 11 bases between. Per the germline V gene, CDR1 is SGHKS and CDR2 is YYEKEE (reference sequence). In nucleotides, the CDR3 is TGTGCCAGCAGCTACGCCGCACACGAGACCCAGTACTTC. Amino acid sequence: CASSYAAHETQYF.

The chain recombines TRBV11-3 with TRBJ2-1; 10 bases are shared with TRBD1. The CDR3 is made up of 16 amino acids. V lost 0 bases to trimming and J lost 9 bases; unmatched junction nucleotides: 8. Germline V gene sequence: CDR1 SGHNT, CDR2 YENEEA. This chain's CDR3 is CASSLDSGQGTREQFF. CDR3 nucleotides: TGTGCCAGCAGCTTAGATTCGGGACAGGGGACGCGTGAGCAGTTCTTC.

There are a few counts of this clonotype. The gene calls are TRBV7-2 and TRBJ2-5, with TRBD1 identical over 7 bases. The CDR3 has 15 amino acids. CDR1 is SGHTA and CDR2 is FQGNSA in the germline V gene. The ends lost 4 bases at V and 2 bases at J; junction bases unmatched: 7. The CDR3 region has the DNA TGTGCCAGCAGCTCAGCCGGGACAGCGCAAGAGACCCAGTACTTC. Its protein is CASSSAGTAQETQYF.

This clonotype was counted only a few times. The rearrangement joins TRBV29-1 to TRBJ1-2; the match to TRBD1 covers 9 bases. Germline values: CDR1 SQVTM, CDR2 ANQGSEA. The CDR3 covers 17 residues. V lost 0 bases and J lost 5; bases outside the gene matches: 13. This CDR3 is CSVEDQSTGGQGYGYTF. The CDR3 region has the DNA TGCAGCGTTGAAGACCAGTCCACAGGGGGCCAGGGTTATGGCTACACCTTC. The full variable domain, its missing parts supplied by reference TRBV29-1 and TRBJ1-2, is SAVISQKPSRDICQRGTSLTIQCQVDSQVTMMFWYRQQPGQSLTLIATANQGSEATYESGFVIDKFPISRPNLTFSTLTVSNMSPEDSSIYLCSVEDQSTGGQGYGYTFGSGTRLTVV.

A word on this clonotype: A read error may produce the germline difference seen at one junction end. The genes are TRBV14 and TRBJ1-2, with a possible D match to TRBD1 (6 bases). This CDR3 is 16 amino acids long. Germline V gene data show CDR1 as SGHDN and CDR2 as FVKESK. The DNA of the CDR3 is TGTGCCAACAGCCAACCCCTGGGACAAGCTAACTATGGCTACACCTTC. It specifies CANSQPLGQANYGYTF.

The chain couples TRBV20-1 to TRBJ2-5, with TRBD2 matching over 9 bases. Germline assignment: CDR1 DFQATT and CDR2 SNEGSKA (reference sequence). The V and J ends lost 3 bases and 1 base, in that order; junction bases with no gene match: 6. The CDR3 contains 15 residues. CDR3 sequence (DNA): TGCAGTGCTAGTCCCCCGACTAGCGGCCAAGAGACCCAGTACTTC. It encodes CSASPPTSGQETQYF.

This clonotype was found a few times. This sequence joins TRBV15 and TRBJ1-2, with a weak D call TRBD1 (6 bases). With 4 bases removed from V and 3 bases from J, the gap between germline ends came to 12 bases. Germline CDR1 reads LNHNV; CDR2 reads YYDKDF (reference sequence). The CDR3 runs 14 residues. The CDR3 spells CATSKRQDYYGYTF. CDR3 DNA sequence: TGTGCCACCAGCAAAAGACAGGATTACTATGGCTACACCTTC.

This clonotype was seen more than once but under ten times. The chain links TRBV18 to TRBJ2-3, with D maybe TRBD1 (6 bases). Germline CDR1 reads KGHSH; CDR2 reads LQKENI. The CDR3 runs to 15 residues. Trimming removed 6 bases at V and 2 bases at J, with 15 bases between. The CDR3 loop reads CASSTRQANTDTQYF. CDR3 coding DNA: TGTGCCAGCTCGACCCGACAGGCGAACACAGATACGCAGTATTTT. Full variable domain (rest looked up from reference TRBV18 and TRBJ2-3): NAGVMQNPRHLVRRRGQEARLRCSPMKGHSHVYWYRQLPEEGLKFMVYLQKENIIDESGMPKERFSAEFPKEGPSILRIQQVVRGDSAAYFCASSTRQANTDTQYFGPGTRLTVL.

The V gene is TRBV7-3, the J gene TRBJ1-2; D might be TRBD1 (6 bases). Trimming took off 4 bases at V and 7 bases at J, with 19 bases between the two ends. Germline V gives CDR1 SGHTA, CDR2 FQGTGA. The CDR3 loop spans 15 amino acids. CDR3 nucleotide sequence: TGTGCCAGCAGCTCACAAGGGGGACGGACCTCTGGCTACACCTTC. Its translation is CASSSQGGRTSGYTF.

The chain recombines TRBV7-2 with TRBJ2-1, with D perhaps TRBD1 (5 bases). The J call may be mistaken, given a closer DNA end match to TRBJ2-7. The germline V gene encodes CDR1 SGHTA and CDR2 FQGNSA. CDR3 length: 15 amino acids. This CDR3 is CASSFGYWGYNEQYF. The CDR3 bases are TGTGCCAGCAGCTTCGGATACTGGGGCTACAATGAGCAGTACTTC.

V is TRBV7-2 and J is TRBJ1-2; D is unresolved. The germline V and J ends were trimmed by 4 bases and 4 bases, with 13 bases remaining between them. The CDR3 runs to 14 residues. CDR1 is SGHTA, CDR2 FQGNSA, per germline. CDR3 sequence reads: CASSSHGMVYGYTF. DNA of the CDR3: TGTGCCAGCAGCTCACATGGGATGGTCTATGGCTACACCTTC.

The CDR3 loop is CASSQPGRGRDGYTF. The DNA of the CDR3 is TGCGCCAGCAGCCAACCAGGAAGGGGGCGCGACGGCTACACCTTC. The rearrangement uses TRBV4-1 and TRBJ1-2; 7 bases line up with TRBD1. Germline V gene sequence: CDR1 MGHRA, CDR2 YSYEKL. The CDR3 has 15 amino acids. The V segment lost 2 bases and the J segment 8 bases; nucleotides outside the gene matches: 11.

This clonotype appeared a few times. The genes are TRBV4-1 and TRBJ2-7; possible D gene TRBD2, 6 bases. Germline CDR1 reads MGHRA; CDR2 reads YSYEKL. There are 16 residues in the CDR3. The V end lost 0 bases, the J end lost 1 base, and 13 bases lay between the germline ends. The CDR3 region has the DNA TGCGCCAGCAGCCAAGAACGGGGGACGGTATCCTACGAGCAGTACTTC. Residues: CASSQERGTVSYEQYF.

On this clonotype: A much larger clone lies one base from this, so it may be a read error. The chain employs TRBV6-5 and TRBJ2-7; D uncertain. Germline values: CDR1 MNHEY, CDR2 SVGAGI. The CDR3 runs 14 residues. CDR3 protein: CASSYGQPTYGQYF. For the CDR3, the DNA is TGTGCCAGCAGTTACGGTCAGCCAACCTACGGGCAGTACTTC.

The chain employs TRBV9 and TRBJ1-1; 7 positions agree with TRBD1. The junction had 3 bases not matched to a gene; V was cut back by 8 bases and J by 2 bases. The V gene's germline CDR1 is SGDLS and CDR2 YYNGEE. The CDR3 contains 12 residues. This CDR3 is CASGTANTEAFF. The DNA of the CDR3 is TGTGCCAGTGGGACAGCAAACACTGAAGCTTTCTTT. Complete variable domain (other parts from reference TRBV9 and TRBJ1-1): DSGVTQTPKHLITATGQRVTLRCSPRSGDLSVYWYQQSLDQGLQFLIQYYNGEERAKGNILERFSAQQFPDLHSELNLSSLELGDSALYFCASGTANTEAFFGQGTRLTVV.

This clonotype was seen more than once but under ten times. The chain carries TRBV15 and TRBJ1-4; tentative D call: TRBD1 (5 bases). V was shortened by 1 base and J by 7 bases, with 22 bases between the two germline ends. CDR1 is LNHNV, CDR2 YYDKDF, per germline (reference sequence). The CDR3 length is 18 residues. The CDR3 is CATSRVGELQGRGEKLFF. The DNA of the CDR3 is TGTGCCACCAGCAGAGTCGGAGAGCTTCAGGGAAGAGGTGAAAAACTGTTTTTT.

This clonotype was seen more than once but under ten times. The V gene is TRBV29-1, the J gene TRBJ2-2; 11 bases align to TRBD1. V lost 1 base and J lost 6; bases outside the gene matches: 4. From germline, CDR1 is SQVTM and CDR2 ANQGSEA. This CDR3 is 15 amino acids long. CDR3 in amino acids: CSVEGLDRGPGELFF. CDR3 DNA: TGCAGCGTTGAAGGACTGGACAGGGGGCCCGGGGAGCTGTTTTTT.